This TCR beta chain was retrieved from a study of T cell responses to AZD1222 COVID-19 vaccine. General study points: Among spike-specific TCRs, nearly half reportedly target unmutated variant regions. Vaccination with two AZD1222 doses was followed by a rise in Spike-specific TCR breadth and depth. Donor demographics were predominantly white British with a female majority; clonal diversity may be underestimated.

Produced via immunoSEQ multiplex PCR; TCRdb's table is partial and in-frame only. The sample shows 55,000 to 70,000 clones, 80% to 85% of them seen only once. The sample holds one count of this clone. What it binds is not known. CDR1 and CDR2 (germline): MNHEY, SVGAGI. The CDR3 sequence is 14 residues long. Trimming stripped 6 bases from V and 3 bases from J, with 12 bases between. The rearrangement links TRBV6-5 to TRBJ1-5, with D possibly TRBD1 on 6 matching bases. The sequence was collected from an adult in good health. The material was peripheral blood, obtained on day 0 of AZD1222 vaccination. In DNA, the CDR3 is TGTGCCAGCAGGACAGGACAGTACAATCAGCCCCAGCATTTT. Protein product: CASRTGQYNQPQHF.